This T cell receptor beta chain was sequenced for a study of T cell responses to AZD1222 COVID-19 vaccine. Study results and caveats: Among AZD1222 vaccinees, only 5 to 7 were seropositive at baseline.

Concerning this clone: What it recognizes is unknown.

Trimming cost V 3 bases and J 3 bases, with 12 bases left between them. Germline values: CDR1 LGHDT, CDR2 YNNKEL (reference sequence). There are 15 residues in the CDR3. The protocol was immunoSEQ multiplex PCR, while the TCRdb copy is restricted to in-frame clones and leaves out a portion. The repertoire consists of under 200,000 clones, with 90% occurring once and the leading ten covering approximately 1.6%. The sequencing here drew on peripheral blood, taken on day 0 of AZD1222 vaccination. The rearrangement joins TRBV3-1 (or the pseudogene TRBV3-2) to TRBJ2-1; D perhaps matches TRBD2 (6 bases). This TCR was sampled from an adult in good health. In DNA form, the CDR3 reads TGTGCCAGCAGCCAGGGACTCGCGAGCTACAATGAGCAGTTCTTC. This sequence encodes CASSQGLASYNEQFF.